These T cell receptor beta chains were read from a single sample in a study of CD8 T cells in ankylosing spondylitis. MiXCR, applied by TCRdb to the 5' RACE reads, yields one record per CDR3 protein. The sample contains about 450,000 distinct CDR3 sequences, roughly 27% of which appear only once. The sample comprised blood, either unsorted or a sorted T cell fraction (not recorded which). The receptors shown here come from a male donor with ankylosing spondylitis. Each CDR3 is given with its conserved first and last residue. Each record gives: J gene, clone size, V gene, D gene, CDR3 protein, CDR3 DNA. D genes are given only for firm matches. Expanded clones get a size class; other rows say once, few or many, or leave the size out.

J gene: TRBJ2-1
clone size: -
V gene: TRBV5-6
D gene: -
CDR3 protein: CASSPGPGTQQFF
CDR3 DNA: TGTGCCAGCAGCCCGGGGCCCGGGACTCAGCAGTTCTTC

J gene: TRBJ2-1
clone size: few
V gene: TRBV9
D gene: -
CDR3 protein: CASTHRGRSSYNEQFF
CDR3 DNA: TGTGCCAGCACCCACCGGGGCAGGAGCTCCTACAATGAGCAGTTCTTC

J gene: TRBJ2-7
clone size: few
V gene: TRBV29-1
D gene: TRBD1
CDR3 protein: CSVGGTGPSYEQYF
CDR3 DNA: TGCAGCGTAGGCGGGACAGGACCTTCCTACGAGCAGTACTTC

J gene: TRBJ2-3
clone size: -
V gene: TRBV6-1
D gene: TRBD2
CDR3 protein: CASTWGRAEDTQYF
CDR3 DNA: TGTGCCAGCACCTGGGGGAGGGCGGAAGATACGCAGTATTTT

J gene: TRBJ2-1
clone size: many
V gene: TRBV11-2
D gene: TRBD2
CDR3 protein: CASSSGLALEQFF
CDR3 DNA: TGTGCCAGCAGCTCAGGACTAGCATTGGAGCAGTTCTTC

J gene: TRBJ1-1
clone size: -
V gene: TRBV29-1
D gene: -
CDR3 protein: CSVGWLGREGTEAFF
CDR3 DNA: TGCAGCGTTGGATGGTTGGGCAGGGAGGGCACTGAAGCTTTCTTT

J gene: TRBJ2-7
clone size: -
V gene: TRBV5-5
D gene: -
CDR3 protein: CASSFRQEPPYEQYF
CDR3 DNA: TGTGCCAGCAGCTTTCGACAGGAACCCCCCTACGAGCAGTACTTC

J gene: TRBJ2-3
clone size: -
V gene: TRBV10-3
D gene: -
CDR3 protein: CAISEGVSGDRTDTQYF
CDR3 DNA: TGTGCCATCAGTGAAGGGGTTAGCGGAGACCGCACAGATACGCAGTATTTT

J gene: TRBJ2-7
clone size: -
V gene: TRBV5-1
D gene: -
CDR3 protein: CASSPTWGLSYEQYF
CDR3 DNA: TGCGCCAGCAGCCCGACCTGGGGCCTCTCCTACGAGCAGTACTTC

J gene: TRBJ2-7
clone size: few
V gene: TRBV6-1
D gene: -
CDR3 protein: CATETGDTASYEQYF
CDR3 DNA: TGTGCCACCGAGACCGGGGACACGGCCTCCTACGAGCAGTACTTC

J gene: TRBJ1-1
clone size: few
V gene: TRBV5-1
D gene: -
CDR3 protein: CASSSGYGGNTEAFF
CDR3 DNA: TGCGCCAGCAGCTCCGGATATGGGGGGAACACTGAAGCTTTCTTT

J gene: TRBJ1-6
clone size: few
V gene: TRBV7-2
D gene: TRBD1
CDR3 protein: CASSLASGGSYNSPLHF
CDR3 DNA: TGTGCCAGCAGCTTAGCGTCAGGGGGTAGCTATAATTCACCCCTCCACTTT

J gene: TRBJ2-1
clone size: few
V gene: TRBV28
D gene: -
CDR3 protein: CATKGGGSDQPGEQFF
CDR3 DNA: TGTGCCACCAAGGGGGGCGGGAGCGACCAACCCGGTGAGCAGTTCTTC

J gene: TRBJ2-3
clone size: -
V gene: TRBV9
D gene: TRBD2
CDR3 protein: CASSVGGSQDTQYF
CDR3 DNA: TGTGCCAGCAGCGTAGGCGGGAGCCAAGATACGCAGTATTTT

J gene: TRBJ2-3
clone size: many
V gene: TRBV12-3/TRBV12-4
D gene: -
CDR3 protein: CASSNGRGTDTQYF
CDR3 DNA: TGTGCCAGCAGTAACGGGAGAGGCACAGATACGCAGTATTTT

J gene: TRBJ2-3
clone size: -
V gene: TRBV20-1
D gene: TRBD2
CDR3 protein: CSARDVGEGPDTQYF
CDR3 DNA: TGCAGTGCTAGAGATGTGGGGGAGGGGCCAGATACGCAGTATTTT

J gene: TRBJ2-2
clone size: many
V gene: TRBV29-1
D gene: TRBD2
CDR3 protein: CSVEDPSGSGGELFF
CDR3 DNA: TGCAGCGTTGAAGATCCTAGCGGGAGTGGCGGGGAGCTGTTTTTT

J gene: TRBJ2-7
clone size: -
V gene: TRBV7-2
D gene: -
CDR3 protein: CASSLDEYEQYF
CDR3 DNA: TGTGCCAGCAGCTTAGACGAATACGAGCAGTACTTC

J gene: TRBJ2-3
clone size: -
V gene: TRBV2
D gene: -
CDR3 protein: CASSEFPSTDTQYF
CDR3 DNA: TGTGCCAGCAGTGAGTTCCCTAGCACAGATACGCAGTATTTT

J gene: TRBJ1-2
clone size: few
V gene: TRBV10-3
D gene: TRBD1
CDR3 protein: CAISDDRGRSGYTF
CDR3 DNA: TGTGCCATCAGTGACGACAGGGGAAGATCGGGCTACACCTTC

J gene: TRBJ1-1
clone size: few
V gene: TRBV3-1
D gene: -
CDR3 protein: CASSQARDGHTEAFF
CDR3 DNA: TGTGCCAGCAGCCAAGCCCGGGATGGGCACACTGAAGCTTTCTTT

J gene: TRBJ2-1
clone size: -
V gene: TRBV5-1
D gene: TRBD2
CDR3 protein: CASSLRAGGPIEQFF
CDR3 DNA: TGCGCCAGCAGCTTGAGGGCGGGAGGGCCCATTGAGCAGTTCTTC

J gene: TRBJ2-1
clone size: many
V gene: TRBV11-2
D gene: TRBD2
CDR3 protein: CASSSWTSGRAEEQFF
CDR3 DNA: TGTGCCAGCAGCTCGTGGACTAGCGGGAGGGCCGAGGAGCAGTTCTTC

J gene: TRBJ2-3
clone size: -
V gene: TRBV7-9
D gene: -
CDR3 protein: CAIIATSTDTQYF
CDR3 DNA: TGTGCCATAATCGCAACGAGCACAGATACGCAGTATTTT

J gene: TRBJ2-2
clone size: few
V gene: TRBV11-3
D gene: TRBD1
CDR3 protein: CASSPGTGWTGELFF
CDR3 DNA: TGTGCCAGCAGCCCTGGGACAGGGTGGACCGGGGAGCTGTTTTTT

J gene: TRBJ1-1
clone size: few
V gene: TRBV29-1
D gene: -
CDR3 protein: CGSQGYTEAFF
CDR3 DNA: TGCGGGTCACAGGGTTACACTGAAGCTTTCTTT

J gene: TRBJ2-4
clone size: -
V gene: TRBV18
D gene: TRBD1
CDR3 protein: CASSLEPDRVGAKNIQYF
CDR3 DNA: TGTGCCAGCTCACTAGAACCTGACAGGGTGGGAGCCAAAAACATTCAGTACTTC

J gene: TRBJ1-2
clone size: -
V gene: TRBV2
D gene: TRBD1
CDR3 protein: CASWDSANYGYTF
CDR3 DNA: TGTGCCAGCTGGGACAGCGCTAACTATGGCTACACCTTC

J gene: TRBJ2-3
clone size: -
V gene: TRBV7-2
D gene: -
CDR3 protein: CASSPIAEDTQYF
CDR3 DNA: TGTGCCAGCAGCCCTATCGCAGAAGATACGCAGTATTTT

J gene: TRBJ2-7
clone size: -
V gene: TRBV5-1
D gene: -
CDR3 protein: CASSLSITTGTAPHEQYF
CDR3 DNA: TGCGCCAGCAGCTTGTCTATCACAACCGGGACCGCTCCCCACGAGCAGTACTTC

J gene: TRBJ2-1
clone size: -
V gene: TRBV5-5
D gene: TRBD2
CDR3 protein: CASSSSGPSNEQFF
CDR3 DNA: TGTGCCAGCAGTTCTAGCGGGCCATCCAATGAGCAGTTCTTC

J gene: TRBJ2-7
clone size: few
V gene: TRBV29-1
D gene: TRBD2
CDR3 protein: CSVRSGSGSYEQYF
CDR3 DNA: TGCAGCGTCCGTAGCGGGAGTGGGTCCTACGAGCAGTACTTC

J gene: TRBJ1-3
clone size: -
V gene: TRBV12-3/TRBV12-4
D gene: -
CDR3 protein: CASSLGRADTIYF
CDR3 DNA: TGTGCCAGCAGTTTAGGCAGGGCAGACACCATATATTTT

J gene: TRBJ1-3
clone size: -
V gene: TRBV5-1
D gene: -
CDR3 protein: CASSEDFSGNTIYF
CDR3 DNA: TGCGCCAGCAGCGAAGACTTCTCTGGAAACACCATATATTTT

J gene: TRBJ1-1
clone size: -
V gene: TRBV28
D gene: -
CDR3 protein: CAISGDLNTEAFF
CDR3 DNA: TGTGCCATTTCGGGAGACTTGAACACTGAAGCTTTCTTT

J gene: TRBJ2-1
clone size: many
V gene: TRBV29-1
D gene: TRBD1
CDR3 protein: CSVTEGQGTFF
CDR3 DNA: TGCAGCGTCACAGAGGGACAGGGGACGTTCTTC

J gene: TRBJ1-1
clone size: -
V gene: TRBV15
D gene: -
CDR3 protein: CATSRVGSRRAFF
CDR3 DNA: TGTGCCACCAGCAGAGTGGGCAGCCGTAGGGCTTTCTTT

J gene: TRBJ1-2
clone size: few
V gene: TRBV12-3/TRBV12-4
D gene: -
CDR3 protein: CASSLGVIYGYTF
CDR3 DNA: TGTGCCAGCAGTTTGGGGGTCATCTATGGCTACACCTTC

J gene: TRBJ1-4
clone size: -
V gene: TRBV14
D gene: -
CDR3 protein: CASSQLGGNEKLFF
CDR3 DNA: TGTGCCAGCAGCCAACTGGGAGGTAATGAAAAACTGTTTTTT

J gene: TRBJ2-1
clone size: many
V gene: TRBV5-1
D gene: -
CDR3 protein: CASSLTEPSYNEQFF
CDR3 DNA: TGCGCCAGCAGCTTGACAGAGCCCTCCTACAATGAGCAGTTCTTC

J gene: TRBJ2-1
clone size: few
V gene: TRBV24-1
D gene: -
CDR3 protein: CATSGHREPMNEQFF
CDR3 DNA: TGTGCCACCAGTGGCCACAGGGAACCGATGAATGAGCAGTTCTTC